This TCR beta chain derives from a study of CD8 T cells in Susac syndrome. This CDR3 comprises 12 residues. Germline loops: CDR1 LGHDT, CDR2 YNNKEL (reference sequence). The V end was cut by 1 base, the J end by 6 bases, with 7 bases between. TCR beta sequences were obtained from blood CD8+ and CD4+ T cells. Stable or active relapsing-remitting multiple sclerosis, untreated and meeting revised McDonald criteria, defined the controls. The CD8+ and CD4+ T cells were negatively isolated, with the TEMRA cells enriched by FACS. RNA in amounts of about 0.45 to 1 ug was reverse transcribed with random hexamers. An immunoSEQ multiplex PCR generated amplified TCR beta CDR3 products spanning 54 Vbeta and 13 Jbeta. TCRdb re-called the immunoSEQ multiplex PCR reads with MiXCR, one entry per CDR3 protein. The repertoire consists of tens of thousands of distinct CDR3 sequences, with 95% to 96% occurring once and the leading ten covering 0.095% to 0.13%.

The clonotype comes from a human donor with multiple sclerosis. Material: CD4+ T cells from PBMCs. The rearrangement joins TRBV3-1 to TRBJ2-7; D is unclear. CDR3 bases: TGTGCCAGCAGCCAAGTTTGGGCCGAGCAGTACTTC. Protein sequence: CASSQVWAEQYF.